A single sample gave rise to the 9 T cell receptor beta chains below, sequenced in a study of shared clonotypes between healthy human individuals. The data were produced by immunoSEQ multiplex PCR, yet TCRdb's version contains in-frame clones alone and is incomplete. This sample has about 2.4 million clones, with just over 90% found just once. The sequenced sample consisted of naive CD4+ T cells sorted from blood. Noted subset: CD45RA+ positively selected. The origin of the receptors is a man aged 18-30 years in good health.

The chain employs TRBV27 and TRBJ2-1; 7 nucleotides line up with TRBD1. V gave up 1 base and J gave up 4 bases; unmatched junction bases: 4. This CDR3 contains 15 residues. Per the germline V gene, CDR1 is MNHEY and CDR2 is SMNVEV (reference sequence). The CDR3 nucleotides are TGTGCCAGCAGTTTATTGGGGACAGAGTACAATGAGCAGTTCTTC. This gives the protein CASSLLGTEYNEQFF.

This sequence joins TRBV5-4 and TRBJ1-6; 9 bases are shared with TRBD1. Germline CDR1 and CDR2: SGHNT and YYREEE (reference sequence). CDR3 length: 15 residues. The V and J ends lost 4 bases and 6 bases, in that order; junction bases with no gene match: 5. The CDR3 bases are TGTGCCAGCAGCCAGACAGGGGGTCGTAATTCACCCCTCCACTTT. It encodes CASSQTGGRNSPLHF.

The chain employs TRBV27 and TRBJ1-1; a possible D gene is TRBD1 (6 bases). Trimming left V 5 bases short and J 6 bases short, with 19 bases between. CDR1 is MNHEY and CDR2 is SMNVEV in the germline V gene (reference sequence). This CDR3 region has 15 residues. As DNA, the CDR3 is TGTGCCAGCAGTCCCCACAGGGACAAACACTCTGAAGCTTTCTTT. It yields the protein CASSPHRDKHSEAFF.

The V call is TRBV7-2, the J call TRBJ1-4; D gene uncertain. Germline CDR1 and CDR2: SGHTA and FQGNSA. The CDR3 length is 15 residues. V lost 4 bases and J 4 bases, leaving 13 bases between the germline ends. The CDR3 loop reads CASSSLQSLNEKLFF. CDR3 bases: TGTGCCAGCAGCTCGCTACAGAGCCTTAATGAAAAACTGTTTTTT. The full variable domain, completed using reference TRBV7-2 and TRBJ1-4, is GAGVSQSPSNKVTEKGKDVELRCDPISGHTALYWYRQSLGQGLEFLIYFQGNSAPDKSGLPSDRFSAERTGGSVSTLTIQRTQQEDSAVYLCASSSLQSLNEKLFFGSGTQLSVL.

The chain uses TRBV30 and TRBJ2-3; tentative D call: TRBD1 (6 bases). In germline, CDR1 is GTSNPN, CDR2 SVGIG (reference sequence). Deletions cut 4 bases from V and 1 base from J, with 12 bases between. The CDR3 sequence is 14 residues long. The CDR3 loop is CAWTQGMGTDTQYF. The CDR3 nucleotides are TGTGCCTGGACCCAGGGGATGGGCACAGATACGCAGTATTTT.

The CDR3 nucleotides read TGTGCCAGCAGCCGGCAGTTTTACGAGCAGTACTTC. Amino acid sequence: CASSRQFYEQYF. The genes are TRBV7-9 and TRBJ2-7, with D unresolved. The CDR3 totals 12 residues. Between the trimmed V and J ends, which lost 5 bases and 4 bases, there was a span of 9 bases. From germline, CDR1 is SEHNR and CDR2 FQNEAQ (reference sequence).

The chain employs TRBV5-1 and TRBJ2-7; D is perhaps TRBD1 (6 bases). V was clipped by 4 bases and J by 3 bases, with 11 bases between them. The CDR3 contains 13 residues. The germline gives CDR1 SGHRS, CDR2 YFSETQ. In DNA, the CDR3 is TGCGCCAGCAGCCCTGGACAGTACTACGAGCAGTACTTC. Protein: CASSPGQYYEQYF.

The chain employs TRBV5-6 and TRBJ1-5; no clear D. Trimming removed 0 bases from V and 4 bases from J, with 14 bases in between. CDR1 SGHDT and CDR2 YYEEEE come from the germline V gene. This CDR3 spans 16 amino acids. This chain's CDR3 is CASSLGPGILNQPQHF. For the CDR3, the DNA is TGTGCCAGCAGCTTGGGGCCCGGGATATTAAATCAGCCCCAGCATTTT.

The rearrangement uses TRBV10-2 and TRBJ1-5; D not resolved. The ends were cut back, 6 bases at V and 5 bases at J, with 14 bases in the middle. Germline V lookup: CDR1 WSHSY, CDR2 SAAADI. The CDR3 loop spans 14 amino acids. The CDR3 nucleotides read TGCGCCAGCAGCCCGGCCGGGGAGTATCAGCCCCAGCATTTT. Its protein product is CASSPAGEYQPQHF.